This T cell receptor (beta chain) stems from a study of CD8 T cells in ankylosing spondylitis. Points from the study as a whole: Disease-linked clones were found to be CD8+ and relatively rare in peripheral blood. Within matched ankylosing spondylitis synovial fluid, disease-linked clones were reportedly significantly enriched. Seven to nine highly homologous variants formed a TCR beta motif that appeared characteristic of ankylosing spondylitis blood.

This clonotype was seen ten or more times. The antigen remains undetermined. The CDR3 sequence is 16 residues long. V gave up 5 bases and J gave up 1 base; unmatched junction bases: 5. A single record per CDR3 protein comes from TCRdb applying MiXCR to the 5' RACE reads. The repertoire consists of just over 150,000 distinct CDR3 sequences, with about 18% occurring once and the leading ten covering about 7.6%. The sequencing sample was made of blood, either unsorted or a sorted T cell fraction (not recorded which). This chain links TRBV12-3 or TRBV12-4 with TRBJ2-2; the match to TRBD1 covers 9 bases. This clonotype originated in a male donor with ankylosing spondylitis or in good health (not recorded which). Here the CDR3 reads CASSTTDRGNTGELFF. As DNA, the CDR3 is TGTGCCAGCAGTACCACGGACAGGGGGAACACCGGGGAGCTGTTTTTT.